This record looks at one T cell receptor beta chain sequence and its context. The sample has other DNA sequences that encode this CDR3 too. Donors comprised only Caucasian adults living in Nashville, Tennessee. Genomic DNA of every subset was divided equally among multiple immunoSEQ plates. Sequencing was performed with immunoSEQ multiplex PCR; in TCRdb, only in-frame clones are kept and a portion is missing. The sample shows around 990,000 clones, 60% to 80% of them seen only once. CDR1 is GTSNPN and CDR2 is SVGIG in the germline V gene (reference sequence). Trimming took off 0 bases at V and 0 bases at J, with 8 bases between the two ends. This CDR3 region has 14 residues. This specimen belongs to a study of shared clonotypes between healthy human individuals.

What was sequenced was memory CD4+ T cells from PBMCs. The subset is: CD45RA-negative fraction. This chain uses TRBV30 with TRBJ1-2; D unclear. The source of this sequence is a man aged 18 to 29 in good health. Some clones in this sample may be carry-over from other donors' samples. CDR3 sequence (DNA): TGTGCCTGGAGTGTCCAGGCTTCTAACTATGGCTACACCTTC. Protein: CAWSVQASNYGYTF.